Listed below are T cell receptor beta chains from one sample, sequenced in a study of post-analysis software for immune sequencing data. MiXCR, run by TCRdb on the PCR reads, gives a single entry per CDR3 protein. The sample records approximately 770,000 distinct CDR3 sequences, about 45% being singletons. Sequencing was carried out using blood. All receptors come from a girl aged 5-17 years with multiple sclerosis. Both conserved end residues are part of each CDR3. Fields, in order: V gene, clone size, J gene, CDR3 length, D gene, CDR3 protein, CDR3 DNA. D genes are given only for firm matches. Clone size, where shown, is once, few, many, or a class for clones that have expanded.

v_gene: TRBV7-2; abundance: NA; j_gene: TRBJ2-7; len: 15; d_gene: NA; CDR3aa: CASSLVAGSGYEQYF; CDR3nt: TGTGCCAGCAGCCTAGTGGCAGGATCAGGTTACGAGCAGTACTTC
v_gene: TRBV6-5; abundance: NA; j_gene: TRBJ1-6; len: 12; d_gene: NA; CDR3aa: CASSWQNSPLHF; CDR3nt: TGTGCCAGCAGTTGGCAAAATTCACCCCTCCACTTT
v_gene: TRBV20-1; abundance: once; j_gene: TRBJ1-1; len: 15; d_gene: TRBD1; CDR3aa: CSARAAGTDDTEAFF; CDR3nt: TGCAGTGCTAGAGCAGCCGGGACAGATGACACTGAAGCTTTCTTT
v_gene: TRBV20-1; abundance: once; j_gene: TRBJ2-7; len: 13; d_gene: NA; CDR3aa: CSARSRGTYEQYF; CDR3nt: TGCAGTGCTAGAAGTAGGGGGACCTACGAGCAGTACTTC
v_gene: TRBV9; abundance: NA; j_gene: TRBJ2-4; len: 12; d_gene: TRBD2; CDR3aa: CASSVDAGVQYF; CDR3nt: TGTGCCAGCAGCGTAGATGCGGGGGTTCAGTACTTC
v_gene: TRBV20-1; abundance: NA; j_gene: TRBJ2-5; len: 13; d_gene: NA; CDR3aa: CSAPQAGQETQYF; CDR3nt: TGCAGTGCCCCCCAGGCGGGTCAAGAGACCCAGTACTTC
v_gene: TRBV6-6; abundance: NA; j_gene: TRBJ2-3; len: 16; d_gene: NA; CDR3aa: CASSYMAGRGTDTQYF; CDR3nt: TGTGCCAGCAGTTACATGGCGGGTAGAGGTACAGATACGCAGTATTTT
v_gene: TRBV27; abundance: NA; j_gene: TRBJ2-7; len: 13; d_gene: NA; CDR3aa: CASSLASFYEQYF; CDR3nt: TGTGCCAGCAGTTTAGCCAGCTTCTACGAGCAGTACTTC
v_gene: TRBV20-1; abundance: NA; j_gene: TRBJ2-3; len: 14; d_gene: NA; CDR3aa: CSAQRSGRTDTQYF; CDR3nt: TGCAGTGCTCAGAGGTCAGGGAGAACAGATACGCAGTATTTT
v_gene: TRBV11-3; abundance: few; j_gene: TRBJ2-3; len: 16; d_gene: TRBD2; CDR3aa: CASSPGLAGEGDTQYF; CDR3nt: TGTGCCAGCAGCCCAGGACTAGCGGGAGAAGGAGATACGCAGTATTTT
v_gene: TRBV7-8; abundance: NA; j_gene: TRBJ2-3; len: 14; d_gene: NA; CDR3aa: CASSPRLSTDTQYF; CDR3nt: TGTGCCAGCAGCCCCAGACTATCCACAGATACGCAGTATTTT
v_gene: TRBV27; abundance: NA; j_gene: TRBJ1-2; len: 12; d_gene: NA; CDR3aa: CASRGNNYGYTF; CDR3nt: TGTGCCAGCAGGGGGAATAACTATGGCTACACCTTC
v_gene: TRBV10-3; abundance: NA; j_gene: TRBJ2-1; len: 16; d_gene: TRBD1; CDR3aa: CAISESLGTAHNEQFF; CDR3nt: TGTGCCATCAGTGAGTCCTTAGGGACAGCCCACAATGAGCAGTTCTTC
v_gene: TRBV15; abundance: NA; j_gene: TRBJ2-5; len: 15; d_gene: NA; CDR3aa: CATSRDGEIGETQYF; CDR3nt: TGTGCCACCAGCAGAGACGGGGAGATCGGGGAGACCCAGTACTTC
v_gene: TRBV7-8; abundance: NA; j_gene: TRBJ1-6; len: 15; d_gene: NA; CDR3aa: CASSHGTPLDSPLHF; CDR3nt: TGTGCCAGCAGCCACGGGACACCGCTCGATTCACCCCTCCACTTT
v_gene: TRBV12-5; abundance: NA; j_gene: TRBJ2-3; len: 16; d_gene: TRBD1; CDR3aa: CASGFTTGQGTDTQYF; CDR3nt: TGTGCTAGTGGTTTTACTACGGGACAGGGGACAGATACGCAGTATTTT
v_gene: TRBV12-3/TRBV12-4; abundance: few; j_gene: TRBJ2-3; len: 16; d_gene: NA; CDR3aa: CASSRKTGSGTDTQYF; CDR3nt: TGTGCCAGCAGCCGTAAAACAGGGTCTGGAACAGATACGCAGTATTTT
v_gene: TRBV29-1; abundance: few; j_gene: TRBJ2-1; len: 13; d_gene: NA; CDR3aa: CSVEGLLGNEQFF; CDR3nt: TGCAGCGTTGAGGGACTTCTGGGTAATGAGCAGTTCTTC